The source of this T cell receptor (beta chain) is a study of patients and donors after allogeneic stem cell transplantation. TCRdb redid the calling of the RT-PCR reads with MiXCR, one entry per CDR3 protein. The table includes 110,000 or so distinct CDR3 sequences, 35% detected once. This clonotype was found a few times. The V end was cut by 10 bases, the J end by 7 bases, with 18 bases between. Germline V gene sequence: CDR1 SGHRS, CDR2 YFSETQ. The CDR3 has 12 residues. This chain joins TRBV5-1 and TRBJ2-7; TRBD2 might be the D (6 bases). Sequencing used blood, either unsorted or a sorted T cell fraction (not recorded which). The receptor's source is a human donor who was either an allogeneic HSCT recipient or a stem cell or donor lymphocyte infusion donor (not recorded which). It is not recorded whose cells these are; they may come from a transplant donor. The CDR3 region has the DNA TGCGCCGCGTACCGGGACTTCGGGGAGCAGTACTTC. Translated: CAAYRDFGEQYF.